This T cell receptor beta chain emerged from a study of T cells in Graves' hyperthyroidism and ophthalmopathy. General observations from the study: Prediction of ophthalmopathy progression came a median roughly 7.1 months pre-onset. Most clonotypes expanded in the thyroid (above 0.001) were also present in blood.

About this clonotype: No antigen is known for it.

V lost 3 bases to trimming and J lost 0 bases, with 11 bases between them. The CDR3 is made up of 15 amino acids. Germline CDR1 reads DFQATT; CDR2 reads SNEGSKA (reference sequence). Amplified TCR beta CDR3 regions came from RNA transcripts. Initially, a first-round RT-PCR of the TCR CDR3 employed the HTBI primer set. TCRdb used MiXCR to reprocess the multiplex PCR reads, holding one entry per CDR3 protein. The data contain around 300,000 distinct CDR3 sequences, roughly 13% of them singletons. Lactation, pregnancy, other autoimmune disease or uncontrolled infection excluded patients. Clinical symptoms, serum thyroxine and TRAb, thyroid ultrasound and orbital computed tomography together formed the diagnostic basis.

The gene calls are TRBV20-1 and TRBJ2-2, with D uncertain. This receptor was taken from a woman under 40 with Graves' hyperthyroidism that later progressed to Graves' ophthalmopathy. Sequencing was carried out using blood. CDR3: CSARRDTANTGELFF. The CDR3 DNA is TGCAGTGCTAGGCGCGACACGGCGAACACCGGGGAGCTGTTTTTT.